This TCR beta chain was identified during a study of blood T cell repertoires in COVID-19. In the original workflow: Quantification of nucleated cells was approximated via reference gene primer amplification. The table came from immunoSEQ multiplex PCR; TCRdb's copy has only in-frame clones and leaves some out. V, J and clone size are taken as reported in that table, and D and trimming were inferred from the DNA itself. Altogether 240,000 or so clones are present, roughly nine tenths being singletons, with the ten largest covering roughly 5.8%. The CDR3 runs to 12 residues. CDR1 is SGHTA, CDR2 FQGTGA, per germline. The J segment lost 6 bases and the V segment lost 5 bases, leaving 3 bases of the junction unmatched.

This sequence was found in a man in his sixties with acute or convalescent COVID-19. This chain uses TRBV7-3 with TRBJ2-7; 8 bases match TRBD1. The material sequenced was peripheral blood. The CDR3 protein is CASSRGQGEQYF. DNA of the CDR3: TGTGCCAGCAGCCGAGGACAGGGCGAGCAGTACTTC.